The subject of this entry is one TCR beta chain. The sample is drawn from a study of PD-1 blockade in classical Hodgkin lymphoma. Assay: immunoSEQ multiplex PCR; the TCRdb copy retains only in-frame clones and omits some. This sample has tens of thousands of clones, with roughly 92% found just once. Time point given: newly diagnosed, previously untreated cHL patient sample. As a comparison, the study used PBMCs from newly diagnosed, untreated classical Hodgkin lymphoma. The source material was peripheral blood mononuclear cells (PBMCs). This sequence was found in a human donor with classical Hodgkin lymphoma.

As DNA, the CDR3 is TGTGCCACCCGACCCCCGGGACTCCCCACCGGGGAGCTGTTTTTT. It encodes CATRPPGLPTGELFF. The chain links TRBV18 to TRBJ2-2; a weak D match, TRBD2 (6 bases). This CDR3 has 15 amino acids. Trimming took 10 bases from V and 4 from J, leaving 19 bases between them. In germline, CDR1 is KGHSH, CDR2 LQKENI.